This TCR beta chain was recorded in a study of T cells after yellow fever vaccination. At the level of the study: Preparation of the low-cell-number fractions used SMART-Seq v4 Ultra Low Input.

Each CDR3 protein is one row after TCRdb ran MiXCR on the 5' RACE reads. In the table there are about 130,000 distinct CDR3 sequences, roughly 9% of which are singletons. This clonotype was found a few times. Antigen: not known. Study findings and constraints: The secondary response was weaker but peaked faster, day 5 versus 15. There was a possibility that FACS-sorted repertoires contained abundant clonotypes contaminating from the bulk population. Booster samples showed a return of most primary-vaccination clones (roughly 96% CD4, 88% CD8).

This CDR3 is built from 13 residues. CDR1 is MRHNA, CDR2 SNTAGT, per germline. The germline V and J ends were trimmed by 1 base and 7 bases, with 9 bases remaining between them. This chain links TRBV6-4 with TRBJ2-3, with a weak D call TRBD2 (5 bases). The sequenced sample was CD8+ T cells sorted from PBMCs, obtained on the day of the yellow fever booster vaccination. The clonotype originates from a man between 18 and 29 years old who received the YFV17D yellow fever vaccine. The CDR3 coding sequence is TGTGCCAGCAGTGACTTCGAGGGTAATACGCAGTATTTT. Amino acid sequence: CASSDFEGNTQYF.